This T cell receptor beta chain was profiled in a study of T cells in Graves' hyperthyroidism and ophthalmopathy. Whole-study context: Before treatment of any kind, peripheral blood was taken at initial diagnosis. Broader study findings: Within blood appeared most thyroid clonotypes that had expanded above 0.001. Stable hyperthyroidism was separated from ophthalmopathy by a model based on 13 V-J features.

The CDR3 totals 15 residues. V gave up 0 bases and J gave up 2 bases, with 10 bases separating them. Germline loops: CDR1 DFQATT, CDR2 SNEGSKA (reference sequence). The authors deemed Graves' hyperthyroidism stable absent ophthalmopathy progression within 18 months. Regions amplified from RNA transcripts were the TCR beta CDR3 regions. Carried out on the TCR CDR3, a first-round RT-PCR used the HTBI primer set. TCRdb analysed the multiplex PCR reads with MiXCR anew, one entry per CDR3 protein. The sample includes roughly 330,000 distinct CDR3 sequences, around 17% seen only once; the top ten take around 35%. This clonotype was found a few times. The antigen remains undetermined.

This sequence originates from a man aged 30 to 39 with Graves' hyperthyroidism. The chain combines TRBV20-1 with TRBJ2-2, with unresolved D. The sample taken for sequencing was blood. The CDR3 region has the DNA TGCAGTGCTAGAGATTACACCCTAAACACCGGGGAGCTGTTTTTT. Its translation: CSARDYTLNTGELFF.